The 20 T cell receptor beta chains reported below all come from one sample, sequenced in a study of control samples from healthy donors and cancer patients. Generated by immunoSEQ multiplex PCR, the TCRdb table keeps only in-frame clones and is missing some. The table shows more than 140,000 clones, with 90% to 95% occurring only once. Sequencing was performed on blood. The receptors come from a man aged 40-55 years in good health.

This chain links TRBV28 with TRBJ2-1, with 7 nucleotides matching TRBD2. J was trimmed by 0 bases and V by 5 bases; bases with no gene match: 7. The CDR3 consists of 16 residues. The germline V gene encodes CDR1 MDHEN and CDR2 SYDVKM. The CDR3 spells CASSLLGGSSYNEQFF. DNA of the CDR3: TGTGCCAGCAGTCTCCTCGGGGGGAGCTCCTACAATGAGCAGTTCTTC.

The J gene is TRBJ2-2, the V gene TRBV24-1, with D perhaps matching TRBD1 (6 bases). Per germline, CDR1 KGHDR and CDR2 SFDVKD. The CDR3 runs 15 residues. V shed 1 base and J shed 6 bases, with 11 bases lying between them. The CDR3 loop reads CATSDFARGPGELFF. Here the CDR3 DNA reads TGTGCCACCAGTGATTTCGCCAGGGGACCCGGGGAGCTGTTTTTT.

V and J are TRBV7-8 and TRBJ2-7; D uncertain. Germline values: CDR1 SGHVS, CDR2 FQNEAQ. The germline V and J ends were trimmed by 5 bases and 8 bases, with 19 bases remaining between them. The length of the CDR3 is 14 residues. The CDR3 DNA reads TGTGCCAGCAGCGCGACTCGTCCGGGTACCAAGCAGTACTTC. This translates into CASSATRPGTKQYF.

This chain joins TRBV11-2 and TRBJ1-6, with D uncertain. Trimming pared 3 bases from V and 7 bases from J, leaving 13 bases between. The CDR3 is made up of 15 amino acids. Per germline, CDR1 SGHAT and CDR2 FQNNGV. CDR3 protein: CASSFSASLNSPLHF. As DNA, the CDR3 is TGTGCCAGCAGCTTCTCGGCCAGTTTAAATTCACCCCTCCACTTT.

CDR3 residues: CASGRVVPTNEKLFF. DNA for the CDR3: TGTGCCAGCGGCAGGGTCGTCCCAACTAATGAAAAACTGTTTTTT. J is TRBJ1-4 and V is TRBV18; weak D call: TRBD1 (5 bases). Trimming stripped 8 bases from V and 0 bases from J, with 13 bases between. This CDR3 comprises 15 residues. Germline V gene data show CDR1 as KGHSH and CDR2 as LQKENI.

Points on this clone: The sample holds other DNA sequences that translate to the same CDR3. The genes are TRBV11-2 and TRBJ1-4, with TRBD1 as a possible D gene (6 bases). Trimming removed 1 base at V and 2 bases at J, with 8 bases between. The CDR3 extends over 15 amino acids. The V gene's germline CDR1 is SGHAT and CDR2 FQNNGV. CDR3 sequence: CASSLGGQTNEKLFF. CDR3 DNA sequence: TGTGCCAGCAGCTTAGGCGGACAGACTAATGAAAAACTGTTTTTT.

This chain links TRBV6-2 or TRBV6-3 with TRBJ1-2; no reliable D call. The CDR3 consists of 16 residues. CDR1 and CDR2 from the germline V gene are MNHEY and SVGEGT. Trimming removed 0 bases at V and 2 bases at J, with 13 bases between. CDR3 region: CASSYSTLRQNYGYTF. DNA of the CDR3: TGTGCCAGCAGTTACTCGACCCTCCGGCAAAACTATGGCTACACCTTC.

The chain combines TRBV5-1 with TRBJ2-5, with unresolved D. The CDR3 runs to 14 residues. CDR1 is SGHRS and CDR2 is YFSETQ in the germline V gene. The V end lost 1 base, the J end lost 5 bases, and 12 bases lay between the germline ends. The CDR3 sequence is CASSLYYFGETQYF. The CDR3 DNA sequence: TGCGCCAGCAGCTTGTACTATTTTGGGGAGACCCAGTACTTC.

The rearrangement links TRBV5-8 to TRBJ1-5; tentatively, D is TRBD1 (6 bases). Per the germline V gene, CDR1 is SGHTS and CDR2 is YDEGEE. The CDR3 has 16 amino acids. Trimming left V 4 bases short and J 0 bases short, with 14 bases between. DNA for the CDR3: TGTGCCAGCAGCACCGGGACATTCTATAGCAATCAGCCCCAGCATTTT. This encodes CASSTGTFYSNQPQHF.

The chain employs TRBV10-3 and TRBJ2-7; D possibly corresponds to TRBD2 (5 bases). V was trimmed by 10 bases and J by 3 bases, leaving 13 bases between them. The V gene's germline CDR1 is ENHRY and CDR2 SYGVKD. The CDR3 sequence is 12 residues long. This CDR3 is CATRAEGYEQYF. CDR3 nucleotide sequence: TGTGCCACCCGAGCGGAAGGCTACGAGCAGTACTTC.

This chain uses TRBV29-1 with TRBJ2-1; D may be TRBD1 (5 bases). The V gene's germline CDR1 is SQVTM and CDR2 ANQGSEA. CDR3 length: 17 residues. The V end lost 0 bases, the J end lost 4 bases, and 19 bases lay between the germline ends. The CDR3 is CSVEDLRGRSHYNEQFF. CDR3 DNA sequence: TGCAGCGTTGAAGATCTAAGGGGCCGAAGCCATTACAATGAGCAGTTCTTC.

CDR3 in amino acids: CASSLVGATNEKLFF. CDR3 DNA sequence: TGTGCCAGCAGCTTGGTGGGGGCAACTAATGAAAAACTGTTTTTT. This rearrangement joins TRBV5-6 to TRBJ1-4; tentative D call: TRBD1 (5 bases). This CDR3 is built from 15 residues. CDR1 and CDR2 (germline): SGHDT, YYEEEE. With 0 bases removed from V and 0 bases from J, the gap between germline ends came to 6 bases.

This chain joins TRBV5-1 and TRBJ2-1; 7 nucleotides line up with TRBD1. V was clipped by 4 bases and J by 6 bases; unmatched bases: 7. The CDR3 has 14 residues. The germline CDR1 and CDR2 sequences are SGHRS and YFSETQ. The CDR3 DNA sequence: TGCGCCAGCAGCCTGGGACAGTCATCCAATGAGCAGTTCTTC. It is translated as CASSLGQSSNEQFF.

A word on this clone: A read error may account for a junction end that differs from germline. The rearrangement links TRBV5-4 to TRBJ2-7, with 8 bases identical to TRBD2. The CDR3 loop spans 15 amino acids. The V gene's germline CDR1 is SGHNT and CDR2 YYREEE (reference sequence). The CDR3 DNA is TGTGCCAGCAGCTTGCCAGCGGGGGACCTTACCCGATGGCACTTC. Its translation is CASSLPAGDLTRWHF.

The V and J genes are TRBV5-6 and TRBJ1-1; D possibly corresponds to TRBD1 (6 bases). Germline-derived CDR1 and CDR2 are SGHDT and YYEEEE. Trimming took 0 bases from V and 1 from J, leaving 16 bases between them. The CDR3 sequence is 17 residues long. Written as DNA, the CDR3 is TGTGCCAGCAGCTTGGCCAATTGGAGGGGGTGGAACACTGAAGCTTTCTTT. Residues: CASSLANWRGWNTEAFF.

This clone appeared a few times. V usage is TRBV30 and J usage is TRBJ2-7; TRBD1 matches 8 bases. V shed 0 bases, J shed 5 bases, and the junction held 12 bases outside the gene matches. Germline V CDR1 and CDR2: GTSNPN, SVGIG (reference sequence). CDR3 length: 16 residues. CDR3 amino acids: CAWSVVFGAGGDEQYF. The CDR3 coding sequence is TGTGCCTGGAGTGTAGTATTCGGCGCAGGGGGCGACGAGCAGTACTTC.

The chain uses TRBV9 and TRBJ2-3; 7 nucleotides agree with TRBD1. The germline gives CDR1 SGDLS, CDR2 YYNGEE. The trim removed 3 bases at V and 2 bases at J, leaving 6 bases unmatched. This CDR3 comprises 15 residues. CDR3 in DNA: TGTGCCAGCAGCGGCGGACAGGATGACACAGATACGCAGTATTTT. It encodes CASSGGQDDTDTQYF. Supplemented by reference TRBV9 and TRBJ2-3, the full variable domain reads DSGVTQTPKHLITATGQRVTLRCSPRSGDLSVYWYQQSLDQGLQFLIQYYNGEERAKGNILERFSAQQFPDLHSELNLSSLELGDSALYFCASSGGQDDTDTQYFGPGTRLTVL.

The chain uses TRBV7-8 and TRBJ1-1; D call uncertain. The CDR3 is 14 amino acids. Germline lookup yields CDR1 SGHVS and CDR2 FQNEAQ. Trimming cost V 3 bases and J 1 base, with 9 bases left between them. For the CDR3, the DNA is TGTGCCAGCAGCTTTTCGGGTGGGAACACTGAAGCTTTCTTT. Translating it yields CASSFSGGNTEAFF.

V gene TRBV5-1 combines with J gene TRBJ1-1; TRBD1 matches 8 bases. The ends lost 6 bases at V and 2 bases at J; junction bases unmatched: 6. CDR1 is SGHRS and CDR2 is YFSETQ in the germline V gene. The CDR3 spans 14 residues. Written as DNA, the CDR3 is TGCGCCAGCAAAGGAGGACAGGGTAACACTGAAGCTTTCTTT. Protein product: CASKGGQGNTEAFF.

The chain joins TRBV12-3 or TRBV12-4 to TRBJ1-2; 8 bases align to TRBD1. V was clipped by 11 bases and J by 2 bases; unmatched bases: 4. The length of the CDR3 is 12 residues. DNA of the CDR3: TGTGCCCGGGCAGGGGGCAACTATGGCTACACCTTC. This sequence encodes CARAGGNYGYTF.